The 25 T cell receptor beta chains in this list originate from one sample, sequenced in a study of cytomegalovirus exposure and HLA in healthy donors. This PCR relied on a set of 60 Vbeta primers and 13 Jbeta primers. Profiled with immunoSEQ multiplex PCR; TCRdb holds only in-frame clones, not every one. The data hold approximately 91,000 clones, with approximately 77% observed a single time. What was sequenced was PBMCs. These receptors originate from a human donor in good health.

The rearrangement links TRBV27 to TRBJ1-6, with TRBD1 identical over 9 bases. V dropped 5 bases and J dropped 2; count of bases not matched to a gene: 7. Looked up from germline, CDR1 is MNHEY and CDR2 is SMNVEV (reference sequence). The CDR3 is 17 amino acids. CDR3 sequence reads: CASSPGTGITYNSPLHF. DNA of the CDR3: TGTGCCAGCAGTCCCGGGACAGGGATCACCTATAATTCACCCCTCCACTTT.

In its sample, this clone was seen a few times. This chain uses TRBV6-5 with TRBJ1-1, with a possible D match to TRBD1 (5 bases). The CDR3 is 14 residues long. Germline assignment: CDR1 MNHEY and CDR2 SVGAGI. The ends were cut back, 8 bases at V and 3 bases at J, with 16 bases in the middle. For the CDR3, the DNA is TGTGCCAGCGGATTAACCACAGGATACACTGAAGCTTTCTTT. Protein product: CASGLTTGYTEAFF.

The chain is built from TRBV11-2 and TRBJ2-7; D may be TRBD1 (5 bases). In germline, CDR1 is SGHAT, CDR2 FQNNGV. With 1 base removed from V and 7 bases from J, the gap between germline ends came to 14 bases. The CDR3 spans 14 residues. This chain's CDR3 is CASSLAHRPGEQYF. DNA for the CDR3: TGTGCCAGCAGCTTAGCTCACAGGCCAGGGGAGCAGTACTTC.

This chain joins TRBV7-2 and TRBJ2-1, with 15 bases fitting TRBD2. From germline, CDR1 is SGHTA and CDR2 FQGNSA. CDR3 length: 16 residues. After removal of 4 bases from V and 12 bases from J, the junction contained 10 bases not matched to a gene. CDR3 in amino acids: CASSSGGLAGGLGQFF. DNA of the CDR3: TGTGCCAGCAGCTCCGGAGGACTAGCGGGGGGGCTTGGGCAGTTCTTC.

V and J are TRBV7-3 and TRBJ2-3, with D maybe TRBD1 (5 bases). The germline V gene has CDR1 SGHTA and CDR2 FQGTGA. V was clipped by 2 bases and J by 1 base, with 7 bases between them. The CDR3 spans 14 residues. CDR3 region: CASSLDSRTDTQYF. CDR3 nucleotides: TGTGCCAGCAGCTTAGACAGCCGCACAGATACGCAGTATTTT.

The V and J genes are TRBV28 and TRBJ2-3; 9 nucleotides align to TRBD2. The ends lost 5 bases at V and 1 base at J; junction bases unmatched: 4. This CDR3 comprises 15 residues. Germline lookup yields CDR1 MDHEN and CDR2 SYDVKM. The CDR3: CASSPLAGGTDTQYF. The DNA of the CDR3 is TGTGCCAGCAGTCCCTTAGCGGGAGGCACAGATACGCAGTATTTT. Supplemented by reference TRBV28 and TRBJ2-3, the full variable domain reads DVKVTQSSRYLVKRTGEKVFLECVQDMDHENMFWYRQDPGLGLRLIYFSYDVKMKEKGDIPEGYSVSREKKERFSLILESASTNQTSMYLCASSPLAGGTDTQYFGPGTRLTVL.

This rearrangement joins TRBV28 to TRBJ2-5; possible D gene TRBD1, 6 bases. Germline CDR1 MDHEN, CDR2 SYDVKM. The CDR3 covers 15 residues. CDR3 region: CGTKLPGELRETQYF. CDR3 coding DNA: TGTGGAACGAAACTACCAGGGGAGTTGCGAGAGACCCAGTACTTC.

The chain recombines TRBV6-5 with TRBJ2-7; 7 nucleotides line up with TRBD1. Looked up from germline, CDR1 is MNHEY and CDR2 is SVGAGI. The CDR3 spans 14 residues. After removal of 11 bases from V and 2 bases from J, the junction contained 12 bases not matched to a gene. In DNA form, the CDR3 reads TGTGCCGCCACGACAGGGCAGCCCCCCTACGAGCAGTACTTC. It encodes CAATTGQPPYEQYF.

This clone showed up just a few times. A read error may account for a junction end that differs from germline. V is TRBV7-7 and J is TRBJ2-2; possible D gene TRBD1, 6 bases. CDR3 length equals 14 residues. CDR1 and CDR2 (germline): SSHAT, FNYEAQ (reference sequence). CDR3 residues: CASSLKQGTGELFF. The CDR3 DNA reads TGTGCTAGCAGTCTGAAGCAGGGGACCGGGGAGCTGTTTTTT.

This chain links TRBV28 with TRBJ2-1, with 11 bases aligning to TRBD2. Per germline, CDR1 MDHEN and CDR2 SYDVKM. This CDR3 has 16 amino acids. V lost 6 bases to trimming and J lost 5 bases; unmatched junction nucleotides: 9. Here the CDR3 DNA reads TGTGCCAGCAGGCCTAGCGGGAGGCCCTTACACAATGAGCAGTTCTTC. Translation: CASRPSGRPLHNEQFF.

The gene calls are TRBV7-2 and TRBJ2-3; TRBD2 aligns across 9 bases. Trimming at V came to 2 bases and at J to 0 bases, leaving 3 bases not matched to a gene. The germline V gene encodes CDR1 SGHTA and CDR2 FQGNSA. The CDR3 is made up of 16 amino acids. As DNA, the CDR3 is TGTGCCAGCAGCTTAAGCGGGGGGCTTAGCACAGATACGCAGTATTTT. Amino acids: CASSLSGGLSTDTQYF.

The CDR3 loop is CASSSTEAFF. The CDR3 DNA sequence: TGTGCCAGCAGCTCGACTGAAGCTTTCTTT. The V and J genes are TRBV13 and TRBJ1-1; no definite D call. CDR1 and CDR2 from the germline V gene are PRHDT and FYEKMQ (reference sequence). CDR3 length: 10 amino acids. V was trimmed by 4 bases and J by 5 bases, leaving 2 bases between them.

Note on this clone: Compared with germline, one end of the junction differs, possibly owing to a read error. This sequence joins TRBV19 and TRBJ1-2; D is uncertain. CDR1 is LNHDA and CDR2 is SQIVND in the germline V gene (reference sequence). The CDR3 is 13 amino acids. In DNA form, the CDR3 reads TGTGCCAGTTCACACGGACTCGCCTATGACTACACCTTC. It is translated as CASSHGLAYDYTF.

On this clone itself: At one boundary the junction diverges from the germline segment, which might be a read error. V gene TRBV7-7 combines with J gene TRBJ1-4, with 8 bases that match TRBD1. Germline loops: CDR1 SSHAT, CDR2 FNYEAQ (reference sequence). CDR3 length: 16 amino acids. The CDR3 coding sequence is TGTGCTAGCAGCCCGGGACAGGCAATTGTATTTCAAAAACTGTTTTTT. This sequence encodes CASSPGQAIVFQKLFF.

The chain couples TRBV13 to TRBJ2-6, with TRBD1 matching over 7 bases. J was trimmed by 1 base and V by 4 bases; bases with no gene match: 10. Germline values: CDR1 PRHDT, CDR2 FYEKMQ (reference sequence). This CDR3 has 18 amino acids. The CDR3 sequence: CASSSDREYPSGANVLTF. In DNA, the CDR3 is TGTGCCAGCAGCTCCGACAGGGAGTATCCTTCTGGGGCCAACGTCCTGACTTTC. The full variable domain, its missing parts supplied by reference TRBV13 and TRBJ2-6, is AAGVIQSPRHLIKEKRETATLKCYPIPRHDTVYWYQQGPGQDPQFLISFYEKMQSDKGSIPDRFSAQQFSDYHSELNMSSLELGDSALYFCASSSDREYPSGANVLTFGAGSRLTVL.

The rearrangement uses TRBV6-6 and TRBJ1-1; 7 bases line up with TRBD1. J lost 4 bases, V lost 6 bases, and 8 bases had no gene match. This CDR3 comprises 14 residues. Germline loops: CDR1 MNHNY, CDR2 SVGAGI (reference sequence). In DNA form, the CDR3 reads TGTGCCAGCAGAGCAGGGGGAGGTAGCACTGAAGCTTTCTTT. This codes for CASRAGGGSTEAFF.

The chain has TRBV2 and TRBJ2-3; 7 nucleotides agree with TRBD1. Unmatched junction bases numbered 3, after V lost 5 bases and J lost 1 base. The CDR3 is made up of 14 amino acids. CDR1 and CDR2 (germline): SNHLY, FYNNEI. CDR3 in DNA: TGTGCCAGCAGTCGCCAGGGGGGCACAGATACGCAGTATTTT. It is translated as CASSRQGGTDTQYF.

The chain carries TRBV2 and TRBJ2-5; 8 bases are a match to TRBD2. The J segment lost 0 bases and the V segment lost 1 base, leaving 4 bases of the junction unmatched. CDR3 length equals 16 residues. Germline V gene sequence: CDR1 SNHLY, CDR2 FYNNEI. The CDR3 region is CASSEGEREYQETQYF. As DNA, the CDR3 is TGTGCCAGCAGTGAAGGCGAGCGGGAGTACCAAGAGACCCAGTACTTC.

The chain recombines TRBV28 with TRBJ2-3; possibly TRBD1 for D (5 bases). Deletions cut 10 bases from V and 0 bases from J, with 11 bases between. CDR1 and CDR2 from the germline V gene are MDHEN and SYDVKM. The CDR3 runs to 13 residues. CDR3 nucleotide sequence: TGTGCCACCCAAGGGGCTAGCACAGATACGCAGTATTTT. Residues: CATQGASTDTQYF.

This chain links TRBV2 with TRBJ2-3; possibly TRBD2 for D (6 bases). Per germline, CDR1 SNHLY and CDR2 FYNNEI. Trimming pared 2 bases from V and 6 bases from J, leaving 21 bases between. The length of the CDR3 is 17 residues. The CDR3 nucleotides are TGTGCCAGCAGTGAATCGGCTTGGCGGGGAAACCGGGATACGCAGTATTTT. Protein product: CASSESAWRGNRDTQYF.

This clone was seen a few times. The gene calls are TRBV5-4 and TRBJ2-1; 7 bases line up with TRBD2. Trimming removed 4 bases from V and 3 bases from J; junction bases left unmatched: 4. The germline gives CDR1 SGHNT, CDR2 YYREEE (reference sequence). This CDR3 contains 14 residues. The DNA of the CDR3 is TGTGCCAGCAGCCCCTGGACTAGCTACAATGAGCAGTTCTTC. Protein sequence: CASSPWTSYNEQFF.

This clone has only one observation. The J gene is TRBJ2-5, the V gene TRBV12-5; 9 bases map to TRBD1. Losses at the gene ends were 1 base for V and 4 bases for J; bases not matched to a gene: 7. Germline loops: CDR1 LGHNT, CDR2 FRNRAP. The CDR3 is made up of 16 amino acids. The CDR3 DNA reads TGTGCTAGTGGTTTGGCGTCACAGGGGGCCGGAGAGACCCAGTACTTC. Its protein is CASGLASQGAGETQYF.

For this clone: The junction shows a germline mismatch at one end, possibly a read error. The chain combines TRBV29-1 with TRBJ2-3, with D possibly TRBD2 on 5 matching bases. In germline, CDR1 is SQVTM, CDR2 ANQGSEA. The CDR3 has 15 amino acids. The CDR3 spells CSVEALPGGTDTQYF. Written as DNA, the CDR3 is TGCAGCGTCGAAGCGTTGCCCGGGGGCACAGATACGCAGTATTTT.

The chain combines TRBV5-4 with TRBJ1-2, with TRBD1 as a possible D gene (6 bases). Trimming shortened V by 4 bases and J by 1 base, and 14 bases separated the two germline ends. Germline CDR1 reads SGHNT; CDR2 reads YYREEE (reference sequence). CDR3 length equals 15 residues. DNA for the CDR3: TGTGCCAGCAGCCACAAAGGACAGAGTAACTATGGCTACACCTTC. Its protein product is CASSHKGQSNYGYTF.

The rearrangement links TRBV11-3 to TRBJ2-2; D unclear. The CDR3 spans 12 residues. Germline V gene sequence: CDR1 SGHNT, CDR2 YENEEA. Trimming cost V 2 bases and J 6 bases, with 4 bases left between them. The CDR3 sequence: CASSLSAGELFF. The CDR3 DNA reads TGTGCCAGCAGCTTAAGCGCCGGGGAGCTGTTTTTT.